Each of the 22 T cell receptor beta chains below was sequenced from the same sample in a study of beta chain features in type 1 diabetes. Which antigens these TCRs recognize remains unknown. Expressed TCRB transcripts were sequenced after all isolated RNA was converted to cDNA. This table comes from immunoSEQ multiplex PCR, and its TCRdb copy is limited to in-frame clones, with some not included. The table records hundreds of thousands of clones, around an eighth of them present only once. The study's findings and limits: Across all four CD4+ subsets, people with type 1 diabetes showed modestly shorter TCRB CDR3s.

Sequenced sample: naive CD4+ T cells from blood. These TCRs come from a man in his late teens or twenties with type 1 diabetes.

CDR3 DNA: TGCAGCGTTCTGACTAGCGGGATCCCAAGCACAGATACGCAGTATTTT. Amino acids: CSVLTSGIPSTDTQYF. The chain carries TRBV29-1 and TRBJ2-3, with 11 bases lining up with TRBD2. The ends lost 5 bases at V and 0 bases at J; junction bases unmatched: 7. Germline values: CDR1 SQVTM, CDR2 ANQGSEA. The CDR3 runs to 16 residues.

This chain connects TRBV2 to TRBJ2-1; possible D gene TRBD1, 5 bases. From germline, CDR1 is SNHLY and CDR2 FYNNEI. V lost 6 bases and J 0 bases, leaving 9 bases between the germline ends. The CDR3 loop spans 14 amino acids. In nucleotides, the CDR3 is TGTGCCAGCAGGGGGCTGAGCTCCTACAATGAGCAGTTCTTC. Its protein product is CASRGLSSYNEQFF. Supplemented by reference TRBV2 and TRBJ2-1, the full variable domain reads EPEVTQTPSHQVTQMGQEVILRCVPISNHLYFYWYRQILGQKVEFLVSFYNNEISEKSEIFDDQFSVERPDGSNFTLKIRSTKLEDSAMYFCASRGLSSYNEQFFGPGTRLTVL.

This clone has only a few counts. The chain joins TRBV9 to TRBJ1-1; weak D call: TRBD1 (6 bases). V lost 0 bases, J lost 5 bases, and 11 bases lay in between. CDR1 is SGDLS and CDR2 is YYNGEE in the germline V gene. The CDR3 covers 14 residues. The CDR3, as DNA: TGTGCCAGCAGCGTAGGAGGGGGTAGGACTGAAGCTTTCTTT. The encoded protein is CASSVGGGRTEAFF. The variable domain in full, with the rest retrieved from reference TRBV9 and TRBJ1-1, is DSGVTQTPKHLITATGQRVTLRCSPRSGDLSVYWYQQSLDQGLQFLIQYYNGEERAKGNILERFSAQQFPDLHSELNLSSLELGDSALYFCASSVGGGRTEAFFGQGTRLTVV.

This clone was counted a few times. This chain connects TRBV30 to TRBJ1-6; D is unresolved. CDR1 is GTSNPN, CDR2 SVGIG, per germline (reference sequence). This CDR3 contains 14 residues. The V gene lost 0 bases and the J gene lost 7 bases, with 10 bases spanning the gap. The CDR3 is CAWSVWGGNSPLHF. The CDR3 DNA is TGTGCCTGGAGTGTATGGGGAGGGAATTCACCCCTCCACTTT.

This clone showed up just a few times. The chain recombines TRBV7-3 with TRBJ2-3; D unresolved. Germline V lookup: CDR1 SGHTA, CDR2 FQGTGA. The CDR3 extends over 11 amino acids. V was trimmed by 3 bases and J by 5 bases, leaving 3 bases between them. CDR3 sequence (DNA): TGTGCCAGCAGCTTTATAGATACGCAGTATTTT. It translates to CASSFIDTQYF.

V gene TRBV7-2 combines with J gene TRBJ2-1; perhaps TRBD2 as D (6 bases). Germline loops: CDR1 SGHTA, CDR2 FQGNSA. There are 14 residues in the CDR3. V lost 1 base and J 4 bases, leaving 8 bases between the germline ends. The CDR3 DNA is TGTGCCAGCAGCTTAGTCGGGACTTACAATGAGCAGTTCTTC. Its translation is CASSLVGTYNEQFF.

J is TRBJ1-1 and V is TRBV18; 7 bases are shared with TRBD1. V lost 5 bases, J lost 4 bases, and 7 bases stayed unmatched. Germline V gene data show CDR1 as KGHSH and CDR2 as LQKENI. This CDR3 is 14 amino acids long. The CDR3 loop is CASSRQGLGTEAFF. The CDR3 nucleotides are TGTGCCAGCTCAAGACAGGGTCTAGGCACTGAAGCTTTCTTT.

The chain is built from TRBV30 and TRBJ1-2; TRBD1 might be the D (6 bases). CDR3 size: 15 residues. V lost 2 bases and J lost 6, with 19 bases in between. Looked up from germline, CDR1 is GTSNPN and CDR2 is SVGIG (reference sequence). CDR3 amino acids: CAWSSRLGGQDGYTF. The CDR3 region has the DNA TGTGCCTGGAGTTCCCGACTTGGGGGGCAGGATGGCTACACCTTC.

The chain recombines TRBV11-2 with TRBJ2-7, with D hard to call. Trimming took 5 bases from V and 4 from J, leaving 12 bases between them. The CDR3 covers 13 residues. The germline gives CDR1 SGHAT, CDR2 FQNNGV. The CDR3 DNA reads as TGTGCCAGCAGCCAAAGTAAGGGTTACGAGCAGTACTTC. As protein: CASSQSKGYEQYF.

The chain recombines TRBV4-2 with TRBJ1-5; D gene ambiguous. Trimming took off 0 bases at V and 9 bases at J, with 15 bases between the two ends. Germline CDR1 is LGHNA and CDR2 is YNFKEQ. The CDR3 has 15 amino acids. CDR3 coding DNA: TGTGCCAGCAGCCAAGATCTAGCACCACCAATGCCCCAGCATTTT. Translated: CASSQDLAPPMPQHF.

J is TRBJ1-6 and V is TRBV18, with 8 bases identical to TRBD1. CDR3 length equals 16 residues. Trimming cost V 3 bases and J 7 bases; bases outside gene matches: 8. Germline V gene lookup returns CDR1 KGHSH and CDR2 LQKENI. The CDR3 is CASSPDRGTWNSPLHF. The CDR3 region has the DNA TGTGCCAGCTCACCTGACAGGGGAACGTGGAATTCACCCCTCCACTTT.

This clone was seen a handful of times. The sample has other DNA sequences that encode this CDR3 too. The chain is built from TRBV11-2 and TRBJ2-7; D gene ambiguous. Germline V gives CDR1 SGHAT, CDR2 FQNNGV. Deletions cut 5 bases from V and 0 bases from J, with 5 bases between. There are 12 residues in the CDR3. This CDR3 is CASSPSSYEQYF. CDR3 nucleotides: TGTGCCAGCAGCCCCAGCTCCTACGAGCAGTACTTC.

The gene calls are TRBV7-9 and TRBJ1-1; 7 bases map to TRBD1. This CDR3 comprises 14 residues. The V segment lost 5 bases and the J segment 2 bases; nucleotides outside the gene matches: 5. From germline, CDR1 is SEHNR and CDR2 FQNEAQ (reference sequence). The CDR3: CASSQNRGNTEAFF. The DNA for the CDR3 is TGTGCCAGCAGCCAAAACAGGGGTAACACTGAAGCTTTCTTT.

The chain is built from TRBV6-1 and TRBJ2-4; D unresolved. The CDR3 totals 16 residues. Germline assignment: CDR1 MNHNS and CDR2 SASEGT. V dropped 3 bases and J dropped 0 bases, with 12 bases sitting between them. Here the CDR3 reads CASSEAPSIAKNIQYF. The CDR3 DNA sequence: TGTGCCAGCAGTGAGGCGCCTTCGATAGCCAAAAACATTCAGTACTTC.

This clone was seen more than once but under ten times. V gene TRBV19 combines with J gene TRBJ2-1; 8 bases line up with TRBD2. J gave up 0 bases and V 8 bases, and 3 bases lay outside the gene matches. Germline V gene data show CDR1 as LNHDA and CDR2 as SQIVND (reference sequence). CDR3 length: 14 residues. Here the CDR3 reads CASGSGSSYNEQFF. The CDR3 bases are TGTGCCAGTGGGAGCGGGAGCTCCTACAATGAGCAGTTCTTC.

In this sample, this clone turned up once. Other DNA sequences within the sample encode an identical CDR3. The chain carries TRBV7-8 and TRBJ1-5; D is ambiguous. Germline CDR1 reads SGHVS; CDR2 reads FQNEAQ. Trimming left V 1 base short and J 4 bases short, with 5 bases between. The CDR3 is made up of 13 amino acids. The chain's CDR3 is CASSLGENQPQHF. The CDR3 nucleotides are TGTGCCAGCAGCTTAGGAGAGAATCAGCCCCAGCATTTT.

This clone came up a few times. The chain recombines TRBV7-2 with TRBJ2-7, with TRBD2 identical over 10 bases. The CDR3 covers 15 residues. The germline CDR1 and CDR2 sequences are SGHTA and FQGNSA. Trimming removed 5 bases from V and 4 bases from J; junction bases left unmatched: 8. The CDR3 here is CASSPSASGSYEQYF. The CDR3 DNA reads TGTGCCAGCAGCCCTTCTGCTAGCGGGAGTTACGAGCAGTACTTC.

This clone showed up just a few times. The rearrangement joins TRBV30 to TRBJ1-2; D unclear. V was pared by 3 bases and J by 7 bases, with 18 bases between. CDR3 length: 14 amino acids. CDR1 GTSNPN and CDR2 SVGIG come from the germline V gene (reference sequence). The CDR3 protein is CAWRVNPGGRGYTF. The CDR3 DNA reads as TGTGCCTGGAGGGTTAATCCTGGCGGTCGTGGCTACACCTTC.

This clone occurred a few times. V is TRBV7-9 and J is TRBJ1-1; the match to TRBD1 covers 9 bases. The CDR3 loop spans 14 amino acids. V was pared by 4 bases and J by 3 bases, with 3 bases of the junction left unmatched. Germline V gene lookup returns CDR1 SEHNR and CDR2 FQNEAQ (reference sequence). The CDR3 bases are TGTGCCAGCAGCTCCACAGGGGGCCACACTGAAGCTTTCTTT. Protein: CASSSTGGHTEAFF.

This clone was seen a handful of times. V usage is TRBV29-1 and J usage is TRBJ2-7, with TRBD2 matching 7 bases. Germline V gene sequence: CDR1 SQVTM, CDR2 ANQGSEA. The CDR3 has 14 amino acids. The V segment lost 7 bases and the J segment 1 base; nucleotides outside the gene matches: 10. The CDR3 DNA is TGCAGCGCCAGGTCTGGCGGGAGATCCTACGAGCAGTACTTC. Translating it yields CSARSGGRSYEQYF.

V is TRBV5-4 and J is TRBJ2-6; D not resolved. The CDR3 covers 13 residues. Germline CDR1 and CDR2: SGHNT and YYREEE (reference sequence). Trimming removed 4 bases at V and 2 bases at J, with 4 bases between. CDR3 residues: CASSAAGANVLTF. DNA for the CDR3: TGTGCCAGCAGCGCAGCTGGGGCCAACGTCCTGACTTTC.

V is TRBV27 and J is TRBJ2-3, with TRBD2 matching 8 bases. The CDR3 contains 16 residues. Germline trimming cut 4 bases from V and 5 bases from J; bases unmatched to any gene: 11. Germline V gene data show CDR1 as MNHEY and CDR2 as SMNVEV (reference sequence). For the CDR3, the DNA is TGTGCCAGCAGTTCACCTTTTCGGGGGGGCGAAGATACGCAGTATTTT. This codes for CASSSPFRGGEDTQYF.